This T cell receptor (beta chain) was captured by sequencing in a study of PD-1 blockade in classical Hodgkin lymphoma. V gave up 6 bases and J gave up 3 bases, with 18 bases separating them. Germline CDR1 is SNHLY and CDR2 is FYNNEI. The CDR3 is made up of 16 amino acids. Each and every patient relapsed after autologous stem cell transplantation, and patients got differing brentuximab vedotin exposure. This table comes from immunoSEQ multiplex PCR, and its TCRdb copy is limited to in-frame clones, with some not included. The data show 130,000 to 150,000 clones, about 78% seen once. This TCR was recovered from a human donor with classical Hodgkin lymphoma. The J gene is TRBJ2-1, the V gene TRBV2; a possible D gene is TRBD2 (6 bases). Specimen: peripheral blood mononuclear cells (PBMCs), collected before the second cycle of nivolumab. CDR3 residues: CASRAQKTSIYNEQFF. The CDR3 DNA is TGTGCCAGCAGGGCCCAGAAGACTAGTATCTACAATGAGCAGTTCTTC.